Listed here are 15 T cell receptor beta chains from one sample, sequenced in a study of blood T cell repertoires in COVID-19. This table comes from immunoSEQ multiplex PCR, and its TCRdb copy is limited to in-frame clones, with some not included. The profile shows about 330,000 clones, about 91% of them singletons. Sequencing was carried out using peripheral blood. These TCRs come from a man in his thirties or forties with COVID-19, enrolled during active disease.

V usage is TRBV7-2 and J usage is TRBJ2-5; the match to TRBD1 covers 7 bases. CDR1 is SGHTA and CDR2 is FQGNSA in the germline V gene. V shed 3 bases and J 2 bases; nucleotides not matched to a gene: 9. The length of the CDR3 is 16 residues. The CDR3 reads CASSFQPGQIQETQYF. The CDR3 DNA sequence: TGTGCCAGCAGCTTTCAACCGGGACAGATACAAGAGACCCAGTACTTC.

The V call is TRBV10-3, the J call TRBJ1-2, with 10 bases that match TRBD1. The CDR3 covers 16 residues. The J segment lost 6 bases and the V segment lost 4 bases, leaving 11 bases of the junction unmatched. Per germline, CDR1 ENHRY and CDR2 SYGVKD. CDR3 nucleotide sequence: TGTGCCATCAGTGGGGGCGCGGGACAGGGGTTAGATGGCTACACCTTC. Amino acids: CAISGGAGQGLDGYTF.

The chain recombines TRBV11-3 with TRBJ1-5; 8 positions agree with TRBD1. The CDR3 sequence is 14 residues long. The germline CDR1 and CDR2 sequences are SGHNT and YENEEA. Trimming at V came to 4 bases and at J to 8 bases, leaving 7 bases not matched to a gene. DNA for the CDR3: TGTGCCAGCAGCTCCGGGACAGGCGGCGAGCCCCAGCATTTT. Translating it yields CASSSGTGGEPQHF.

The V call is TRBV5-1, the J call TRBJ1-1, with 7 positions matching TRBD1. V was clipped by 5 bases and J by 5 bases; unmatched bases: 6. Germline-derived CDR1 and CDR2 are SGHRS and YFSETQ. The CDR3 loop spans 13 amino acids. In DNA form, the CDR3 reads TGCGCCAGCAGGAGGGGGCAAAGGACTGAAGCTTTCTTT. It codes for CASRRGQRTEAFF.

The J gene is TRBJ2-7, the V gene TRBV20-1; the D is unclear. CDR1 is DFQATT and CDR2 is SNEGSKA in the germline V gene (reference sequence). This CDR3 is built from 11 residues. The CDR3 loop is CSLRSGHEQYF. CDR3 nucleotides: TGCAGCCTCCGGAGTGGCCACGAGCAGTACTTC.

The rearrangement uses TRBV19 and TRBJ1-6, with 7 bases fitting TRBD1. This CDR3 is 14 amino acids long. The J segment lost 7 bases and the V segment lost 7 bases, leaving 7 bases of the junction unmatched. Germline V gives CDR1 LNHDA, CDR2 SQIVND (reference sequence). CDR3 sequence reads: CASTPGQSNSPLHF. The CDR3 DNA reads as TGTGCCAGTACCCCGGGACAGTCAAATTCACCCCTCCACTTT.

This chain links TRBV20-1 with TRBJ2-1; perhaps TRBD2 as D (6 bases). The CDR3 is 11 amino acids. CDR1 is DFQATT, CDR2 SNEGSKA, per germline (reference sequence). In nucleotides, the CDR3 is TGCAGGTTGCAGATGGGGGGTGAGCAGTTCTTC. Translating gives CRLQMGGEQFF.

CDR3 residues: CACNSGFGNEQFF. DNA of the CDR3: TGTGCCTGTAATTCGGGGTTTGGCAATGAGCAGTTCTTC. The chain combines TRBV9 with TRBJ2-1; D is possibly TRBD2 (5 bases). Looked up from germline, CDR1 is SGDLS and CDR2 is YYNGEE. V was cut by 10 bases and J by 6 bases, with 17 bases left in between. The CDR3 covers 13 residues.

This rearrangement joins TRBV5-5 to TRBJ1-2; D is perhaps TRBD1 (6 bases). The CDR3 contains 16 residues. Germline V CDR1 and CDR2: SGHKS, YYEKEE (reference sequence). The V end lost 3 bases, the J end lost 0 bases, and 15 bases lay between the germline ends. CDR3: CASSWDNSRTNYGYTF. DNA for the CDR3: TGTGCCAGCAGCTGGGACAATTCTCGAACTAACTATGGCTACACCTTC.

V is TRBV9 and J is TRBJ2-2; 12 bases match TRBD2. V shed 0 bases and J 6 bases; nucleotides not matched to a gene: 6. The CDR3 length is 17 residues. The germline V gene has CDR1 SGDLS and CDR2 YYNGEE. The CDR3 protein is CASSVALAGGIAGELFF. The CDR3 DNA reads TGTGCCAGCAGCGTAGCTCTAGCGGGGGGGATCGCCGGGGAGCTGTTTTTT.

V gene TRBV28 combines with J gene TRBJ2-7; 11 bases match TRBD1. After removal of 2 bases from V and 6 bases from J, the junction contained 3 bases not matched to a gene. The CDR3 loop spans 14 amino acids. Per germline, CDR1 MDHEN and CDR2 SYDVKM. The chain's CDR3 is CASSLGGQGVEQYF. The DNA of the CDR3 is TGTGCCAGCAGTTTAGGGGGACAGGGGGTCGAGCAGTACTTC.

CDR3 protein: CASKRQVNTEAFF. The CDR3 DNA reads as TGTGCCAGTAAAAGACAGGTTAACACTGAAGCTTTCTTT. This chain joins TRBV27 and TRBJ1-1; tentatively, D is TRBD1 (6 bases). CDR3 length: 13 residues. The V end was cut by 9 bases, the J end by 2 bases, with 13 bases between. Germline V lookup: CDR1 MNHEY, CDR2 SMNVEV (reference sequence).

V usage is TRBV28 and J usage is TRBJ1-2; 10 nucleotides align to TRBD1. V gave up 4 bases and J gave up 5 bases; unmatched junction bases: 4. The CDR3 runs to 14 residues. Germline V gene sequence: CDR1 MDHEN, CDR2 SYDVKM. The CDR3 here is CASSSGTGAYGYTF. In DNA form, the CDR3 reads TGTGCCAGCAGTTCCGGGACAGGGGCTTATGGCTACACCTTC.

V gene TRBV9 combines with J gene TRBJ1-2, with 7 bases aligning to TRBD1. Trimming removed 1 base from V and 1 base from J; junction bases left unmatched: 4. CDR3 length equals 15 residues. CDR1 and CDR2 (germline): SGDLS, YYNGEE. The CDR3 coding sequence is TGTGCCAGCAGCGTACTGGGACAGAGTAACTATGGCTACACCTTC. Translating gives CASSVLGQSNYGYTF. The full variable domain, rest sourced from reference TRBV9 and TRBJ1-2, is DSGVTQTPKHLITATGQRVTLRCSPRSGDLSVYWYQQSLDQGLQFLIQYYNGEERAKGNILERFSAQQFPDLHSELNLSSLELGDSALYFCASSVLGQSNYGYTFGSGTRLTVV.

The CDR3 DNA reads TGTGCCACCAGCAGAGAACAGGAGACATATGGCTACACCTTC. As protein: CATSREQETYGYTF. This sequence joins TRBV15 and TRBJ1-2; D is possibly TRBD1 (5 bases). The V end lost 0 bases, the J end lost 5 bases, and 10 bases lay between the germline ends. Germline V gene data show CDR1 as LNHNV and CDR2 as YYDKDF (reference sequence). The CDR3 sequence is 14 residues long.